One T cell receptor (beta chain) is described in this entry. The sample comes from a study of control samples from healthy donors and cancer patients. V was trimmed by 3 bases and J by 4 bases, leaving 13 bases between them. Germline values: CDR1 SGDLS, CDR2 YYNGEE. The CDR3 covers 14 residues. TCRdb's table, derived via immunoSEQ multiplex PCR, lists solely in-frame clones and lacks some. The table for this sample gives about 210,000 clones. This sequence was found in a woman under 40 in good health. The sample was blood. The V gene is TRBV9, the J gene TRBJ1-1; maybe TRBD1 (6 bases). CDR3 in DNA: TGTGCCAGCAGCGCGGGGGGGGCTGGCACTGAAGCTTTCTTT. Translating gives CASSAGGAGTEAFF.